This passage covers 13 T cell receptor beta chains from one sample sequenced in a study of human T cells and chemical hapten exposure (dated by TCRdb to about 2021). The protocol used for the library was RACE. The sequencer was a NextSeq 500. The raw public reads went through TCRdb reprocessing: fastp at Q25, MiXCR clone calling, in-frame beta chains kept. Every entry covers one CDR3 protein and lists the most common genes and DNA from its rows. The sample includes about 190,000 distinct CDR3 sequences, with under 30% observed a single time. Roughly 2.3% of the sample is in the top ten clones. The time point label corresponds to: patch test 3, about 24 weeks after DPC sensitization. The treatment or condition tag for this specimen amounts to: therapeutic diphenylcyclopropenone sensitization with weekly scalp DPC. The sample in question was whole blood, obtained in connection with sensitization to the hapten diphenylcyclopropenone (DPC). These receptors came from a woman in her forties with alopecia areata. Some clones in this sample may be carry-over from other donors' samples.

V is TRBV29-1 and J is TRBJ1-2, with TRBD1 matching 11 bases. V dropped 4 bases and J dropped 3; count of bases not matched to a gene: 7. Germline CDR1 is SQVTM and CDR2 is ANQGSEA. The CDR3 covers 15 residues. CDR3 nucleotides: TGCAGCGTTGCCCCCGGGACAGGGGGTGACTATGGCTACACCTTC. As protein: CSVAPGTGGDYGYTF.

This clonotype was seen a handful of times. DNA of the CDR3: TGTGCCAGCAGCCTCCGGGACAGCGGGGAAGCTTTCTTT. Residues: CASSLRDSGEAFF. The genes are TRBV9 and TRBJ1-1, with TRBD1 identical over 7 bases. This CDR3 contains 13 residues. Germline V CDR1 and CDR2: SGDLS, YYNGEE. The J segment lost 8 bases and the V segment lost 4 bases, leaving 8 bases of the junction unmatched.

This clonotype was seen a handful of times. The chain recombines TRBV5-1 with TRBJ2-1; 7 bases agree with TRBD2. The CDR3 runs 15 residues. Germline loops: CDR1 SGHRS, CDR2 YFSETQ. The V and J ends lost 0 bases and 6 bases, in that order; junction bases with no gene match: 6. DNA for the CDR3: TGCGCCAGCAGCTTGGGCGCTAGCGGAACCAATGAGCAGTTCTTC. Translating gives CASSLGASGTNEQFF.

The genes are TRBV7-9 and TRBJ2-1; D perhaps matches TRBD1 (6 bases). Germline V gene data show CDR1 as SEHNR and CDR2 as FQNEAQ (reference sequence). V lost 6 bases and J 6 bases, leaving 12 bases between the germline ends. This CDR3 spans 13 amino acids. The CDR3 bases are TGTGCCAGCAGAAGGGCAGGGGCCAATGAGCAGTTCTTC. This translates into CASRRAGANEQFF.

This clonotype was observed a few times. The gene calls are TRBV15 and TRBJ2-1; TRBD2 aligns across 7 bases. After removal of 0 bases from V and 5 bases from J, the junction contained 10 bases not matched to a gene. The CDR3 is 17 residues long. Germline assignment: CDR1 LNHNV and CDR2 YYDKDF (reference sequence). CDR3 residues: CATSRDSQRGSHNEQFF. As DNA, the CDR3 is TGTGCCACCAGCAGAGATTCTCAGCGGGGATCCCACAATGAGCAGTTCTTC. The whole variable domain, remainder taken from reference TRBV15 and TRBJ2-1, is DAMVIQNPRYQVTQFGKPVTLSCSQTLNHNVMYWYQQKSSQAPKLLFHYYDKDFNNEADTPDNFQSRRPNTSFCFLDIRSPGLGDTAMYLCATSRDSQRGSHNEQFFGPGTRLTVL.

In this sample, this clonotype turned up a few times. The chain couples TRBV5-6 to TRBJ2-5; the D call may be TRBD1 or TRBD2 (5 bases each). Germline V gene lookup returns CDR1 SGHDT and CDR2 YYEEEE. The CDR3 runs to 15 residues. Trimming cost V 0 bases and J 5 bases, with 14 bases left between them. CDR3 residues: CASSLAPGPMETQYF. In nucleotides, the CDR3 is TGTGCCAGCAGCTTGGCACCGGGACCGATGGAGACCCAGTACTTC.

The rearrangement uses TRBV7-9 and TRBJ2-7, with TRBD2 matching over 13 bases. Trimming cost V 0 bases and J 1 base; bases outside gene matches: 9. CDR1 and CDR2 (germline): SEHNR, FQNEAQ (reference sequence). The length of the CDR3 is 19 residues. CDR3 nucleotides: TGTGCCAGCAGCTTAGCCGTACTAGCGGGAGGGCCACGGTCCTACGAGCAGTACTTC. This sequence encodes CASSLAVLAGGPRSYEQYF.

The rearrangement uses TRBV3-1 and TRBJ2-7; weak D call: TRBD2 (5 bases). CDR1 is LGHDT and CDR2 is YNNKEL in the germline V gene (reference sequence). The CDR3 length is 13 residues. Deletions cut 4 bases from V and 0 bases from J, with 7 bases between. The CDR3 nucleotides read TGTGCCAGCAGCCCCCGGGACTCCTACGAGCAGTACTTC. It codes for CASSPRDSYEQYF.

This clonotype was recorded many times. This chain connects TRBV6-5 to TRBJ2-5; D is ambiguous. CDR1 is MNHEY, CDR2 SVGAGI, per germline. CDR3 length equals 13 residues. V shed 5 bases and J shed 2 bases, with 9 bases lying between them. This CDR3 reads CASSQQLQETQYF. The CDR3 region has the DNA TGTGCCAGCAGTCAACAGCTTCAAGAGACCCAGTACTTC.

This clonotype has only a few counts. The V gene is TRBV5-6, the J gene TRBJ2-3; D gene ambiguous. The V gene lost 5 bases and the J gene lost 9 bases, with 22 bases spanning the gap. The CDR3 has 15 residues. CDR1 SGHDT and CDR2 YYEEEE come from the germline V gene. CDR3 protein: CASSPKASVTVTQYF. The CDR3 nucleotides are TGTGCCAGCAGTCCGAAGGCTTCGGTGACGGTCACGCAGTATTTT.

Only a few counts were recorded for this clonotype. This rearrangement joins TRBV5-1 to TRBJ2-5, with D possibly TRBD2 on 5 matching bases. In germline, CDR1 is SGHRS, CDR2 YFSETQ. CDR3 length: 19 amino acids. The germline V and J ends were trimmed by 0 bases and 0 bases, with 21 bases remaining between them. The CDR3 spells CASSLGEIAWEWYQETQYF. The CDR3 nucleotides read TGCGCCAGCAGCTTGGGGGAAATAGCGTGGGAGTGGTACCAAGAGACCCAGTACTTC.

This clonotype has just one count. The rearrangement uses TRBV4-3 and TRBJ1-5, with D possibly matching TRBD1 (5 bases). V gave up 1 base and J gave up 0 bases, with 7 bases separating them. CDR1 and CDR2 (germline): LGHNA, YSLEER. CDR3 size: 15 residues. CDR3 sequence: CASSQGRASNQPQHF. CDR3 DNA: TGCGCCAGCAGCCAAGGCAGGGCTAGCAATCAGCCCCAGCATTTT.

The J gene is TRBJ2-3, the V gene TRBV28, with 8 bases aligning to TRBD1. Germline CDR1 and CDR2: MDHEN and SYDVKM. J gave up 2 bases and V 3 bases, and 4 bases lay outside the gene matches. The CDR3 covers 15 residues. CDR3 amino acids: CASSLGQESTDTQYF. The CDR3 DNA reads as TGTGCCAGCAGTTTGGGACAGGAGTCCACAGATACGCAGTATTTT.